A selection of T cell receptor beta chains follows, all from one sample in a study of T cell responses to AZD1222 COVID-19 vaccine. TCRdb's copy holds only in-frame clones and misses some; the assay was immunoSEQ multiplex PCR. The table includes some 130,000 clones, roughly 82% detected once. The input for sequencing was peripheral blood, taken on day 0 of AZD1222 vaccination. These receptors originate from an adult in good health. CDR3s include the opening cysteine and the closing phenylalanine or tryptophan. Each record gives: J gene, clone size, V gene, D gene, CDR3 protein, CDR3 DNA. D genes are given only for firm matches. Only part of the rows carry a size: once, few, many, or a class if the clone is expanded.

J: TRBJ1-4
size: .
V: TRBV6-5
D: .
CDR3: CASSPREANNEKLFF
DNA: TGTGCCAGCAGCCCGCGAGAAGCCAATAATGAAAAACTGTTTTTT

J: TRBJ2-1
size: .
V: TRBV5-1
D: TRBD2
CDR3: CASSLEAGPYNEQFF
DNA: TGCGCCAGCAGCTTGGAAGCGGGGCCCTACAATGAGCAGTTCTTC

J: TRBJ1-4
size: .
V: TRBV25-1
D: .
CDR3: CASSESRKAGDEKLFF
DNA: TGTGCCAGCAGTGAATCAAGGAAGGCAGGGGATGAAAAACTGTTTTTT

J: TRBJ1-5
size: .
V: TRBV2
D: TRBD1
CDR3: CASSESPTGVNQPQHF
DNA: TGTGCCAGCAGTGAAAGTCCGACAGGGGTCAATCAGCCCCAGCATTTT

J: TRBJ2-7
size: .
V: TRBV5-1
D: .
CDR3: CASSSGPGEQYF
DNA: TGCGCCAGCAGTTCCGGGCCGGGGGAGCAGTACTTC

J: TRBJ1-6
size: .
V: TRBV28
D: .
CDR3: CASSSGELSQGNSPLHF
DNA: TGTGCCAGCAGTTCGGGGGAGTTAAGTCAGGGTAATTCACCCCTCCACTTT

J: TRBJ1-1
size: .
V: TRBV5-4
D: TRBD1
CDR3: CASSVGGAGTEAFF
DNA: TGTGCCAGCAGCGTAGGGGGCGCGGGAACTGAAGCTTTCTTT

J: TRBJ1-2
size: .
V: TRBV5-8
D: .
CDR3: CASSLEPGMGYGYTF
DNA: TGTGCCAGCAGCTTGGAACCGGGAATGGGCTATGGCTACACCTTC

J: TRBJ1-2
size: .
V: TRBV28
D: .
CDR3: CASSTARDSYTF
DNA: TGTGCCAGCAGTACCGCCAGGGATAGCTACACCTTC

J: TRBJ2-3
size: .
V: TRBV2
D: TRBD2
CDR3: CASSEGLAGGLYF
DNA: TGTGCCAGCAGTGAAGGTCTAGCGGGGGGTCTGTATTTT

J: TRBJ1-3
size: .
V: TRBV5-5
D: .
CDR3: CASSFQTSSGNTIYF
DNA: TGTGCCAGCAGCTTTCAGACAAGCTCTGGAAACACCATATATTTT

J: TRBJ2-7
size: once
V: TRBV6-1
D: .
CDR3: CASSERFMGRGDYEQYF
DNA: TGTGCCAGCAGTGAAAGGTTTATGGGCAGGGGTGACTACGAGCAGTACTTC

J: TRBJ1-3
size: .
V: TRBV7-8
D: .
CDR3: CASSSLLAMGFSGNTIYF
DNA: TGTGCCAGCAGCTCGTTACTTGCCATGGGGTTCTCTGGAAACACCATATATTTT

J: TRBJ2-5
size: .
V: TRBV2
D: .
CDR3: CASSGMTGRGETQYF
DNA: TGTGCCAGCAGCGGCATGACAGGGCGGGGAGAGACCCAGTACTTC

J: TRBJ2-7
size: .
V: TRBV2
D: .
CDR3: CASSALARQEQYF
DNA: TGTGCCAGCAGTGCGTTGGCTAGACAAGAGCAGTACTTC

J: TRBJ1-1
size: .
V: TRBV28
D: .
CDR3: CASSLNGVTEAFF
DNA: TGTGCCAGCAGTTTGAATGGGGTCACTGAAGCTTTCTTT

J: TRBJ1-3
size: .
V: TRBV6-1
D: TRBD1
CDR3: CASSKAGTGDFSGNTIYF
DNA: TGTGCCAGCAGTAAAGCCGGGACAGGGGACTTCTCTGGAAACACCATATATTTT

J: TRBJ1-5
size: .
V: TRBV5-4
D: .
CDR3: CASSFWGSQPQHF
DNA: TGTGCCAGCAGCTTCTGGGGGAGTCAGCCCCAGCATTTT

J: TRBJ2-1
size: .
V: TRBV9
D: .
CDR3: CASSVGRDRLGEQFF
DNA: TGTGCCAGCAGCGTAGGTAGGGACCGGCTGGGGGAGCAGTTCTTC

J: TRBJ1-1
size: .
V: TRBV25-1
D: .
CDR3: CASTTGRENTEAFF
DNA: TGTGCCAGTACAACGGGACGGGAGAACACTGAAGCTTTCTTT

J: TRBJ1-5
size: .
V: TRBV10-1
D: .
CDR3: CANSTGFQPQHF
DNA: TGCGCCAATTCCACAGGGTTCCAGCCCCAGCATTTT

J: TRBJ1-2
size: .
V: TRBV15
D: .
CDR3: CATSRGTVYGYTF
DNA: TGTGCCACCAGCAGAGGGACAGTGTATGGCTACACCTTC

J: TRBJ2-2
size: .
V: TRBV7-8
D: .
CDR3: CASSLRGRGTGELFF
DNA: TGTGCCAGCAGCTTAAGAGGCAGGGGAACCGGGGAGCTGTTTTTT